This entry lists 20 T cell receptor beta chains sequenced from one sample in a study of blood T cell repertoires in COVID-19. Sequencing was performed with immunoSEQ multiplex PCR; in TCRdb, only in-frame clones are kept and a portion is missing. The sample holds roughly 300,000 clones; over 75% are singletons and the top ten take 6% to 9%. The specimen was peripheral blood. These TCRs come from a human donor in a cohort sampled during active COVID-19.

The chain combines TRBV5-4 with TRBJ1-4, with 10 bases matching TRBD1. The CDR3 contains 15 residues. V was pared by 4 bases and J by 6 bases, with 6 bases of the junction left unmatched. Germline CDR1 SGHNT, CDR2 YYREEE (reference sequence). The CDR3 protein is CASSRSGTGDEKLFF. CDR3 bases: TGTGCCAGCAGCCGTAGTGGGACAGGGGATGAAAAACTGTTTTTT.

This clone occurred a few times. J is TRBJ1-2 and V is TRBV3-1 (or the pseudogene TRBV3-2); tentative D call: TRBD1 (6 bases). The CDR3 extends over 14 amino acids. Trimming pared 0 bases from V and 4 bases from J, leaving 9 bases between. Germline values: CDR1 LGHDT, CDR2 YNNKEL (reference sequence). CDR3 amino acids: CASSQDPRGYGYTF. For the CDR3, the DNA is TGTGCCAGCAGCCAAGATCCCAGGGGCTATGGCTACACCTTC.

The V and J genes are TRBV18 and TRBJ1-3; D is uncertain. Trimming left V 4 bases short and J 4 bases short, with 14 bases between. Germline V gives CDR1 KGHSH, CDR2 LQKENI. The CDR3 length is 15 residues. The CDR3 DNA reads TGTGCCAGCTCACGCACGTCACAGAAGGGAAACACCATATATTTT. Translated, it gives CASSRTSQKGNTIYF.

This clone was seen a handful of times. This chain joins TRBV5-1 and TRBJ2-7; 10 nucleotides line up with TRBD1. Losses at the gene ends were 2 bases for V and 2 bases for J; bases not matched to a gene: 4. Germline V gives CDR1 SGHRS, CDR2 YFSETQ. The CDR3 length is 15 residues. CDR3 amino acids: CASSLHGTGAYEQYF. For the CDR3, the DNA is TGCGCCAGCAGCTTACACGGGACAGGGGCCTACGAGCAGTACTTC. Using reference TRBV5-1 and TRBJ2-7 for the parts outside the CDR3, the full variable domain is KAGVTQTPRYLIKTRGQQVTLSCSPISGHRSVSWYQQTPGQGLQFLFEYFSETQRNKGNFPGRFSGRQFSNSRSEMNVSTLELGDSALYLCASSLHGTGAYEQYFGPGTRLTVT.

The chain is built from TRBV5-4 and TRBJ2-3; the match to TRBD1 covers 7 bases. Germline CDR1 SGHNT, CDR2 YYREEE (reference sequence). The CDR3 contains 17 residues. With V trimmed by 4 bases and J by 2 bases, 13 bases remained unmatched. Here the CDR3 DNA reads TGTGCCAGCAGCCCATCTAGGGGACAGCGATACACAGATACGCAGTATTTT. Translating it yields CASSPSRGQRYTDTQYF.

The genes are TRBV5-1 and TRBJ1-6; 8 positions agree with TRBD1. Germline CDR1 SGHRS, CDR2 YFSETQ. The CDR3 covers 15 residues. Unmatched junction bases numbered 5, after V lost 1 base and J lost 8 bases. This CDR3 reads CASSLRDRSDSPLHF. The DNA for the CDR3 is TGCGCCAGCAGCTTGAGGGACAGGAGTGATTCACCCCTCCACTTT.

The chain combines TRBV11-2 with TRBJ1-6; D remains ambiguous. V gave up 5 bases and J gave up 6 bases, with 11 bases separating them. Per germline, CDR1 SGHAT and CDR2 FQNNGV. CDR3 length: 14 amino acids. The CDR3 DNA follows: TGTGCCAGCAGCCCGACGGGTAGTAATTCACCCCTCCACTTT. Translation: CASSPTGSNSPLHF.

The J gene is TRBJ2-7, the V gene TRBV5-8; the match to TRBD2 covers 8 bases. Germline loops: CDR1 SGHTS, CDR2 YDEGEE. The CDR3 sequence is 15 residues long. The V segment lost 1 base and the J segment 4 bases; nucleotides outside the gene matches: 7. The CDR3 reads CASSLRGAGAYEQYF. In DNA, the CDR3 is TGTGCCAGCAGCTTGCGGGGAGCGGGGGCTTACGAGCAGTACTTC.

V is TRBV2 and J is TRBJ1-5; D is possibly TRBD1 (6 bases). The CDR3 runs to 14 residues. The V end was cut by 6 bases, the J end by 6 bases, with 15 bases between. CDR1 is SNHLY and CDR2 is FYNNEI in the germline V gene. The chain's CDR3 is CASRGGLISQPQHF. The DNA of the CDR3 is TGTGCCAGCAGGGGGGGGCTAATCTCTCAGCCCCAGCATTTT.

The rearrangement uses TRBV19 and TRBJ2-5; 7 nucleotides align to TRBD1. This CDR3 is built from 12 residues. The germline V gene encodes CDR1 LNHDA and CDR2 SQIVND (reference sequence). V lost 9 bases and J lost 9; bases outside the gene matches: 10. The CDR3: CASGTANLAQYF. DNA for the CDR3: TGTGCCAGCGGGACAGCAAATTTGGCCCAGTACTTC.

This chain connects TRBV6-2 or TRBV6-3 to TRBJ1-6; D is unresolved. V was cut by 2 bases and J by 7 bases, with 9 bases left in between. CDR3 length: 14 amino acids. Germline lookup yields CDR1 MNHEY and CDR2 SVGEGT. In DNA form, the CDR3 reads TGTGCCAGCAGTTACCGACGGGAAAATTCACCCCTCCACTTT. Its protein is CASSYRRENSPLHF.

The chain couples TRBV3-1 (or the pseudogene TRBV3-2) to TRBJ1-4; 8 bases fit TRBD1. Germline V gene lookup returns CDR1 LGHDT and CDR2 YNNKEL (reference sequence). The CDR3 runs 16 residues. V gave up 0 bases and J gave up 7 bases; unmatched junction bases: 7. CDR3 loop: CASSQESDRVGEKLFF. For the CDR3, the DNA is TGTGCCAGCAGCCAAGAATCGGACAGGGTGGGTGAAAAACTGTTTTTT.

This rearrangement joins TRBV18 to TRBJ2-2; D gene unclear. CDR1 and CDR2 from the germline V gene are KGHSH and LQKENI. The CDR3 has 13 amino acids. V dropped 3 bases and J dropped 5 bases, with 7 bases sitting between them. Here the CDR3 reads CASSPAETGELFF. The CDR3 nucleotides are TGTGCCAGCTCACCGGCAGAAACCGGGGAGCTGTTTTTT.

The chain carries TRBV5-1 and TRBJ2-7; TRBD2 matches at 8 bases. This CDR3 region has 15 residues. The V segment lost 2 bases and the J segment 3 bases; nucleotides outside the gene matches: 7. CDR1 SGHRS and CDR2 YFSETQ come from the germline V gene. The CDR3 DNA reads TGCGCCAGCAGCTTCCTCGGTGCGGGGGGCTACGAGCAGTACTTC. Amino acid sequence: CASSFLGAGGYEQYF.

The chain has TRBV11-3 and TRBJ2-2; D remains unclear. The CDR3 has 15 residues. The V end lost 0 bases, the J end lost 5 bases, and 10 bases lay between the germline ends. CDR1 and CDR2 from the germline V gene are SGHNT and YENEEA. The CDR3 DNA sequence: TGTGCCAGCAGCTTAGATCGAGGCCCAACCGGGGAGCTGTTTTTT. As protein: CASSLDRGPTGELFF.

V usage is TRBV7-8 and J usage is TRBJ1-2; 7 bases line up with TRBD1. CDR3 length: 15 residues. CDR1 SGHVS and CDR2 FQNEAQ come from the germline V gene. V shed 3 bases, J shed 3 bases, and the junction held 7 bases outside the gene matches. In DNA form, the CDR3 reads TGTGCCAGCAGCTTTCAAACAGGGGTTGACTATGGCTACACCTTC. Encoded protein: CASSFQTGVDYGYTF.

This sequence joins TRBV12-3 or TRBV12-4 and TRBJ2-3; D is undetermined. The CDR3 contains 13 residues. V was clipped by 1 base and J by 3 bases, with 5 bases between them. The CDR3 coding sequence is TGTGCCAGCAGTTTAGTCAGGACAGATACGCAGTATTTT. It translates to CASSLVRTDTQYF.

The V call is TRBV6-5, the J call TRBJ1-1; a possible D gene is TRBD1 (6 bases). This CDR3 contains 15 residues. Germline assignment: CDR1 MNHEY and CDR2 SVGAGI. The V gene lost 4 bases and the J gene lost 3 bases, with 15 bases spanning the gap. The CDR3 protein is CASSWSGEKDTEAFF. The CDR3 nucleotides are TGTGCCAGCAGTTGGTCAGGGGAGAAGGACACTGAAGCTTTCTTT.

V and J are TRBV12-3 or TRBV12-4 and TRBJ1-1, with 7 bases matching TRBD1. The V gene end was trimmed by 9 bases and the J gene end by 4 bases; junction bases not matched to a gene: 8. The CDR3 extends over 13 amino acids. The CDR3 DNA is TGTGCCAGTCTACCGGGACAGACCACTGAAGCTTTCTTT. Its protein product is CASLPGQTTEAFF.

CDR3 in DNA: TGCGCCAGCAGCTTGGGAGCCGGGACAGGAGACGCTTTCTTT. Amino acids: CASSLGAGTGDAFF. The chain uses TRBV5-1 and TRBJ1-1, with TRBD1 identical over 8 bases. The germline gives CDR1 SGHRS, CDR2 YFSETQ. Trimming removed 0 bases from V and 11 bases from J; junction bases left unmatched: 9. The CDR3 length is 14 residues.